This T cell receptor beta chain was captured by sequencing in a study of T cell clusters in autoimmune cytopenias. One tube held mixed TRB-A and TRB-B primer pools for touch-down PCR. Using the multiplex PCR reads, TCRdb records one entry per CDR3 protein without DNA. Its table records over 3,500 distinct CDR3 sequences. Study outcomes and limitations: Functional roles of the in silico T cell clusters still await experimental validation. Primary autoimmune cytopenia patients seemingly lacked the physiological T cell clusters found in healthy donors. Compared with active autoimmune hepatitis patients, healthy donors showed about 2.8-fold more exclusive TRB clusters.

The CDR3 consists of 15 residues. By frequency, this clonotype is medium-sized. The antigen remains unidentified. Each sample's input was 250 ng genomic DNA, some 38,000 genome equivalents. The chain recombines TRBV12-3 or TRBV12-4 with TRBJ2-5; TCRdb's D call of TRBD2 is untestable without DNA. The sequenced sample was peripheral blood. This sequence was found in a human donor with an autoimmune cytopenia or autoimmune hepatitis (not recorded which). The CDR3 region is CASGMRASGEETQYF.